The present T cell receptor (beta chain) was sequenced within a study of control samples from healthy donors and cancer patients. Assay used: immunoSEQ multiplex PCR; TCRdb lists only in-frame clones, some missing. The sample yields about 140,000 clones, 88% seen once. V gave up 5 bases and J gave up 2 bases; unmatched junction bases: 7. The V gene's germline CDR1 is SGHRS and CDR2 YFSETQ. The CDR3 length is 14 residues. The specimen sequenced was blood. This receptor was taken from a man younger than 35 in good health. The rearrangement uses TRBV5-1 and TRBJ2-7; 7 nucleotides align to TRBD1. CDR3 coding DNA: TGCGCCAGCAGTCGAACAGGGGTCCCCTACGAGCAGTACTTC. As protein: CASSRTGVPYEQYF.